Presented here are 14 T cell receptor beta chains from one specimen sequenced in a study of beta chain features in type 1 diabetes. The isolated RNA, all of it, was reverse transcribed, so expressed TCRB transcripts were what got sequenced. Assay: immunoSEQ multiplex PCR; the TCRdb copy retains only in-frame clones and omits some. Here the sample spans approximately 170,000 clones, less than 9.5% being singletons. What was sequenced was central memory CD4+ T cells from blood. The receptors were sampled from a woman under 30 in good health.

This clone has just a few counts. This sequence joins TRBV11-2 and TRBJ1-1; D is perhaps TRBD1 (5 bases). Per germline, CDR1 SGHAT and CDR2 FQNNGV. Trimming pared 1 base from V and 7 bases from J, leaving 7 bases between. This CDR3 has 12 amino acids. CDR3 sequence (DNA): TGTGCCAGCAGCTTAGCAGGGTATGAAGCTTTCTTT. Protein: CASSLAGYEAFF.

The V call is TRBV19, the J call TRBJ2-1; 9 bases map to TRBD2. The ends lost 7 bases at V and 4 bases at J; junction bases unmatched: 5. The CDR3 is 14 residues long. Germline values: CDR1 LNHDA, CDR2 SQIVND (reference sequence). The CDR3 here is CASMVLAGYNEQFF. The CDR3 DNA reads as TGTGCCAGTATGGTCCTAGCGGGATACAATGAGCAGTTCTTC. The full variable domain, its missing parts supplied by reference TRBV19 and TRBJ2-1, is DGGITQSPKYLFRKEGQNVTLSCEQNLNHDAMYWYRQDPGQGLRLIYYSQIVNDFQKGDIAEGYSVSREKKESFPLTVTSAQKNPTAFYLCASMVLAGYNEQFFGPGTRLTVL.

This clone was seen only a few times. The chain uses TRBV25-1 and TRBJ1-1; D possibly corresponds to TRBD1 (5 bases). Germline V gene sequence: CDR1 MGHDK, CDR2 SYGVNS. The CDR3 is made up of 14 amino acids. Between the trimmed V and J ends, which lost 1 base and 0 bases, there was a span of 6 bases. Here the CDR3 DNA reads TGTGCCAGCAGTGAATCGGGGGTGAACACTGAAGCTTTCTTT. Translation: CASSESGVNTEAFF.

This clone was seen a handful of times. The genes are TRBV19 and TRBJ1-4; D remains unclear. With 5 bases removed from V and 10 bases from J, the gap between germline ends came to 17 bases. The CDR3 length is 14 residues. Germline loops: CDR1 LNHDA, CDR2 SQIVND (reference sequence). The CDR3 loop reads CASSSEVDARKLFF. The CDR3 coding sequence is TGTGCCAGTAGTTCGGAGGTGGACGCCAGAAAACTGTTTTTT.

There are a few counts of this clone. V and J are TRBV7-3 and TRBJ2-5, with 10 bases matching TRBD2. This CDR3 is 16 amino acids long. CDR1 SGHTA and CDR2 FQGTGA come from the germline V gene. Unmatched junction bases numbered 11, after V lost 5 bases and J lost 5 bases. Written as DNA, the CDR3 is TGTGCCAGCAGCCCTTCTAGCGGGGGCGTTCGGGAGACCCAGTACTTC. Translation gives CASSPSSGGVRETQYF.

This clone was counted only a few times. This rearrangement joins TRBV19 to TRBJ2-1; D gene ambiguous. Germline values: CDR1 LNHDA, CDR2 SQIVND (reference sequence). Trimming shortened V by 1 base and J by 10 bases, and 5 bases separated the two germline ends. This CDR3 comprises 11 residues. The CDR3, as DNA: TGTGCCAGTAGTATAGCGTTAGAGCAGTTCTTC. Amino acid sequence: CASSIALEQFF.

J is TRBJ2-7 and V is TRBV7-2; D remains unclear. The CDR3 runs to 14 residues. V lost 2 bases to trimming and J lost 1 base, with 9 bases between them. The germline gives CDR1 SGHTA, CDR2 FQGNSA. The CDR3 loop is CASSLSHSSYEQYF. In nucleotides, the CDR3 is TGTGCCAGCAGCTTAAGCCACTCTTCCTACGAGCAGTACTTC.

This clone showed up just a few times. The chain couples TRBV4-3 to TRBJ2-6; 8 bases align to TRBD2. Per the germline V gene, CDR1 is LGHNA and CDR2 is YSLEER. CDR3 length equals 17 residues. J lost 4 bases, V lost 0 bases, and 5 bases had no gene match. DNA of the CDR3: TGCGCCAGCAGCCAAGAGGGGCGGGGGGACGGGGCCAACGTCCTGACTTTC. Protein product: CASSQEGRGDGANVLTF.

The V and J genes are TRBV7-8 and TRBJ1-5; maybe TRBD1 (5 bases). The germline V and J ends were trimmed by 1 base and 3 bases, with 7 bases remaining between them. The CDR3 covers 14 residues. Looked up from germline, CDR1 is SGHVS and CDR2 is FQNEAQ. CDR3 sequence (DNA): TGTGCCAGCAGCTTAGGGACATACAATCAGCCCCAGCATTTT. Translated: CASSLGTYNQPQHF.

This sequence joins TRBV5-1 and TRBJ2-2, with D unclear. V was clipped by 6 bases and J by 2 bases, with 5 bases between them. The CDR3 spans 12 residues. Germline V CDR1 and CDR2: SGHRS, YFSETQ. The DNA of the CDR3 is TGCGCCAGCACCCCAAACACCGGGGAGCTGTTTTTT. This sequence encodes CASTPNTGELFF.

This clone came up a few times. V gene TRBV7-3 combines with J gene TRBJ2-2; 10 positions match TRBD1. The CDR3 is 14 amino acids. V shed 5 bases, J shed 7 bases, and the junction held 4 bases outside the gene matches. Germline values: CDR1 SGHTA, CDR2 FQGTGA. Here the CDR3 reads CASSTTGGDGELFF. In DNA, the CDR3 is TGTGCCAGCAGCACGACAGGGGGCGACGGGGAGCTGTTTTTT.

This clone has only a few counts. This rearrangement joins TRBV29-1 to TRBJ2-7; TRBD2 aligns across 7 bases. Germline V gene lookup returns CDR1 SQVTM and CDR2 ANQGSEA. Trimming cost V 6 bases and J 7 bases; bases outside gene matches: 12. CDR3 length: 13 amino acids. The CDR3 DNA reads as TGCAGCGTCTTGGGGGACTACTCTACTGAGCAGTACTTC. It yields the protein CSVLGDYSTEQYF.

This clone was counted only a few times. The V gene is TRBV28, the J gene TRBJ2-2; D is perhaps TRBD2 (6 bases). The CDR3 sequence is 13 residues long. The V end lost 5 bases, the J end lost 4 bases, and 8 bases lay between the germline ends. CDR1 is MDHEN and CDR2 is SYDVKM in the germline V gene. The CDR3 loop is CASSPGVTGELFF. CDR3 bases: TGTGCCAGCAGTCCGGGGGTCACCGGGGAGCTGTTTTTT.

This clone has only a few counts. The chain couples TRBV6-6 to TRBJ2-6, with D possibly being TRBD2 (5 bases). Trimming took off 5 bases at V and 0 bases at J, with 5 bases between the two ends. The CDR3 sequence is 14 residues long. CDR1 is MNHNY and CDR2 is SVGAGI in the germline V gene (reference sequence). The CDR3 loop is CASSRGSGANVLTF. The CDR3 DNA is TGTGCCAGCAGTCGGGGCTCTGGGGCCAACGTCCTGACTTTC.